This record looks at one T cell receptor (beta chain) sequence and its context. The same CDR3 arises from other DNA sequences in this sample as well. Libraries were prepared by immunoSEQ multiplex PCR; TCRdb keeps only in-frame clonotypes and omits some of them. The sample lists some 83,000 clones; about nine tenths were seen once. The source of the sample is a study of blood T cell repertoires in COVID-19. V shed 3 bases and J 3 bases; nucleotides not matched to a gene: 0. CDR1 is LGHNA and CDR2 is YNFKEQ in the germline V gene. This CDR3 has 13 residues. The sample was peripheral blood. This receptor was taken from a man aged 45 to 65 with acute or convalescent COVID-19. The J gene is TRBJ1-1, the V gene TRBV4-2; 8 bases are a match to TRBD1. The DNA for the CDR3 is TGTGCCAGCAGCCAGACAGGGGACACTGAAGCTTTCTTT. This gives the protein CASSQTGDTEAFF.